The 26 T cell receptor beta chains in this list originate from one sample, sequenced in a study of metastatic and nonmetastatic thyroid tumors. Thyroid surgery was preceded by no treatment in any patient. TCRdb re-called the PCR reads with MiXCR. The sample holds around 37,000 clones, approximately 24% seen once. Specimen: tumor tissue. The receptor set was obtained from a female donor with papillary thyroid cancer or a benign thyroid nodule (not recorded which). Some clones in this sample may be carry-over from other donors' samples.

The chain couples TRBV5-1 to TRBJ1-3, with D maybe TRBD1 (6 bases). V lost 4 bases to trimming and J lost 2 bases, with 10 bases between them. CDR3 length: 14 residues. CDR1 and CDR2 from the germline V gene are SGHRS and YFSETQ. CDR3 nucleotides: TGCGCCAGCAGCAGCGGGGGCACTGGAAACACCATATATTTT. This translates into CASSSGGTGNTIYF. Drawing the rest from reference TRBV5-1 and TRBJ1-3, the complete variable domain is KAGVTQTPRYLIKTRGQQVTLSCSPISGHRSVSWYQQTPGQGLQFLFEYFSETQRNKGNFPGRFSGRQFSNSRSEMNVSTLELGDSALYLCASSSGGTGNTIYFGEGSWLTVV.

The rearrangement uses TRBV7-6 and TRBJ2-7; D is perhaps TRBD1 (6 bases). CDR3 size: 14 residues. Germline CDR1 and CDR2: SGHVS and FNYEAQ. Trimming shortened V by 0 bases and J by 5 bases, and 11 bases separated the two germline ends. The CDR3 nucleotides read TGTGCCAGCAGCTTAGCGGCGGCAGGGGACGAGCAGTACTTC. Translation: CASSLAAAGDEQYF.

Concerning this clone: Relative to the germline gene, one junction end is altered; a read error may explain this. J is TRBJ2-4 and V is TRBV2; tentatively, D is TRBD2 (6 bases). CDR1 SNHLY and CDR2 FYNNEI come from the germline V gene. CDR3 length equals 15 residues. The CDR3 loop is CASSPSELDKNIKYF. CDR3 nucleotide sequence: TGTGCCAGCAGTCCTAGCGAGTTAGACAAAAACATTAAGTACTTC.

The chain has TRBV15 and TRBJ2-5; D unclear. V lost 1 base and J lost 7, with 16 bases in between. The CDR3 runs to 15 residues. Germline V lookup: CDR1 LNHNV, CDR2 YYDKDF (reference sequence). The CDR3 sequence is CATSRARGLSGTQYF. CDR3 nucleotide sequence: TGTGCCACCAGCAGAGCCCGTGGATTGTCGGGGACCCAGTACTTC.

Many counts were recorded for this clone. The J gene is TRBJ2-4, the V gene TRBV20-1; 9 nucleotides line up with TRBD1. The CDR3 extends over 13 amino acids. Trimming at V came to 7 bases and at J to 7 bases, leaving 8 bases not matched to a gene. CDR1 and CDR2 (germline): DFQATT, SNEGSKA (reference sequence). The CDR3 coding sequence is TGCAGTGTCGCACAGGGGGCGTCCAACATTCAGTACTTC. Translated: CSVAQGASNIQYF.

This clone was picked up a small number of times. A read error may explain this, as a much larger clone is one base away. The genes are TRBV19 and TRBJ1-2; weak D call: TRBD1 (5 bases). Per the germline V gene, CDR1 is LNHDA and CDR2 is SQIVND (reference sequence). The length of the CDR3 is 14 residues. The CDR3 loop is CVSSVPGSDYGYTF. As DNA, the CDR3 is TGTGTCAGTAGTGTTCCAGGGAGCGACTATGGCTACACCTTC.

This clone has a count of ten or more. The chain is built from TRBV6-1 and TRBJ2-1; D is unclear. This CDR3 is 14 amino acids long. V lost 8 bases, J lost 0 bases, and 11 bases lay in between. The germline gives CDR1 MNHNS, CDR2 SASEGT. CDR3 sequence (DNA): TGTGCCAGCTCCCCCCACAACTCCTACAATGAGCAGTTCTTC. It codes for CASSPHNSYNEQFF.

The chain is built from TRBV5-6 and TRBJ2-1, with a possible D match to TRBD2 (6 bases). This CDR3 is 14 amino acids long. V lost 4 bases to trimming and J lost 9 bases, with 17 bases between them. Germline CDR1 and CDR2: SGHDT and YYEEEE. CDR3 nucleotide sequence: TGTGCCAGCAGCCCGGTGGTGCAGGAGGGTGAGCAGTTCTTC. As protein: CASSPVVQEGEQFF. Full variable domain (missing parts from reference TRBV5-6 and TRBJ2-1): DAGVTQSPTHLIKTRGQQVTLRCSPKSGHDTVSWYQQALGQGPQFIFQYYEEEERQRGNFPDRFSGHQFPNYSSELNVNALLLGDSALYLCASSPVVQEGEQFFGPGTRLTVL.

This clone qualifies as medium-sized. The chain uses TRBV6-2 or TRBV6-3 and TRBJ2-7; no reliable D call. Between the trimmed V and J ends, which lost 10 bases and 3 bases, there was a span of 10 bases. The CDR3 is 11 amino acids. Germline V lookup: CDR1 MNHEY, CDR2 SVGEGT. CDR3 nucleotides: TGTGCCATTTACAACTACTACGAGCAGTACTTC. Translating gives CAIYNYYEQYF.

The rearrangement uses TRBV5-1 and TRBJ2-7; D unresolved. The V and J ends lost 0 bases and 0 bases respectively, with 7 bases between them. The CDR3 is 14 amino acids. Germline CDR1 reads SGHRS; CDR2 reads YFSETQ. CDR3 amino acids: CASSLAGVSYEQYF. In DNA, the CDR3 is TGCGCCAGCAGCTTGGCGGGTGTCTCCTACGAGCAGTACTTC.

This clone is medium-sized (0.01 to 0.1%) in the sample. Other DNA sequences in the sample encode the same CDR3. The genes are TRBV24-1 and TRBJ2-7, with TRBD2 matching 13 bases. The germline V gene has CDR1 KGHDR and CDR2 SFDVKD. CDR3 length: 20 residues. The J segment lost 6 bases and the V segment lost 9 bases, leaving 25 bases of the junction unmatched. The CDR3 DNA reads TGTGCCACCGCGGGGCGCGACACTCGCGGGGCCGGGACTAGCGGGGTCGAGCAGTACTTC. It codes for CATAGRDTRGAGTSGVEQYF.

The CDR3 bases are TGTGCCAGCAGTCCCAATAGCGGGAGGGCCCTCTACGAGCAGTACTTC. This encodes CASSPNSGRALYEQYF. The chain has TRBV27 and TRBJ2-7, with 11 bases identical to TRBD2. The V gene's germline CDR1 is MNHEY and CDR2 SMNVEV (reference sequence). CDR3 length: 16 amino acids. V was clipped by 5 bases and J by 3 bases; unmatched bases: 9.

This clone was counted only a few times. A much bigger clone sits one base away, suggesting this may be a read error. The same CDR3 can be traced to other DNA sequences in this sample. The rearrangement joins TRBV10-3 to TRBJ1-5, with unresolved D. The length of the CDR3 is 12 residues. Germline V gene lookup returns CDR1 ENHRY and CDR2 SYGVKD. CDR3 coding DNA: TGTGCCATCAGTGATGGTGATCAACCCCAGCACTTT. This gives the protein CAISDGDQPQHF.

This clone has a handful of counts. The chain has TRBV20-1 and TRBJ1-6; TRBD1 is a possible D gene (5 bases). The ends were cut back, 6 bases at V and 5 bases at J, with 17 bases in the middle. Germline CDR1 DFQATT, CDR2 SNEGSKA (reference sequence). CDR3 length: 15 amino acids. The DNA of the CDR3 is TGCAGTGCCCTTTCGTTCCTGGGGGATAATTCACCCCTCCACTTT. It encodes CSALSFLGDNSPLHF.

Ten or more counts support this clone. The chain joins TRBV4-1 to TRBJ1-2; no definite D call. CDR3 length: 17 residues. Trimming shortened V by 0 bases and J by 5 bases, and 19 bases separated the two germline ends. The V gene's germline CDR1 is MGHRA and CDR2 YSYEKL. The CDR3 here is CASSQDSWTATSYGYTF. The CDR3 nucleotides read TGCGCCAGCAGCCAAGATTCCTGGACGGCGACCTCGTATGGCTACACCTTC.

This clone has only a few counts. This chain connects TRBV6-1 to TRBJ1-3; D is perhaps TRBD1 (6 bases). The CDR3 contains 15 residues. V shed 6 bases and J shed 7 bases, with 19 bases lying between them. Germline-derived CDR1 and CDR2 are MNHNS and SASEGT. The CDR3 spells CASRPRGGHTNTIYF. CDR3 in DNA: TGTGCCAGCAGACCAAGGGGGGGTCATACGAACACCATATATTTT.

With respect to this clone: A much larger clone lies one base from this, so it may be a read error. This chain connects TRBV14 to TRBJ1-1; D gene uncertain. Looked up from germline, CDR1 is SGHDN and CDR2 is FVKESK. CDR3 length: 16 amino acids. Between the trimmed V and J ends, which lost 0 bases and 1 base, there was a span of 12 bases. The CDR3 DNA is TGTGCCAGCAGCCAAGATGACGTCCTCTGGAACACTGAAGCTTTCTTT. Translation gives CASSQDDVLWNTEAFF.

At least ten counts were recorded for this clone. This chain's CDR3 is CASSARQGLAGNTIYF. The CDR3 DNA reads as TGCGCCAGCAGCGCCCGACAGGGGTTGGCTGGAAACACCATATATTTT. This rearrangement joins TRBV5-1 to TRBJ1-3; TRBD1 aligns across 8 bases. The CDR3 totals 16 residues. The V gene's germline CDR1 is SGHRS and CDR2 YFSETQ. The junction had 8 bases not matched to a gene; V was cut back by 4 bases and J by 2 bases.

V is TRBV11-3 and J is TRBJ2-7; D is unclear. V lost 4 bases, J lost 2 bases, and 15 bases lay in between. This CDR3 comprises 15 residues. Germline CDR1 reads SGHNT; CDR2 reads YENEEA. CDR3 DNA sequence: TGTGCCAGCAGCTCTAGAAATGGGCCAGCCTACGAGCAGTACTTC. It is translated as CASSSRNGPAYEQYF.

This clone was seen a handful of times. CDR3 coding DNA: TGCGCCAGCAGCTTAGGACAGGGGACCCTCTCTGGAAACACCATATATTTT. It translates to CASSLGQGTLSGNTIYF. The chain links TRBV5-1 to TRBJ1-3, with 9 bases fitting TRBD1. The CDR3 extends over 17 amino acids. V trimming: 2 bases; J trimming: 0 bases; junction bases outside the gene matches: 6. Germline CDR1 and CDR2: SGHRS and YFSETQ.

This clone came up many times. This CDR3 is CASSAGQVGYNEQFF. CDR3 coding DNA: TGTGCCAGCAGTGCGGGACAGGTGGGCTACAATGAGCAGTTCTTC. This chain uses TRBV27 with TRBJ2-1; 8 bases line up with TRBD1. The CDR3 covers 15 residues. V dropped 5 bases and J dropped 3; count of bases not matched to a gene: 6. In germline, CDR1 is MNHEY, CDR2 SMNVEV (reference sequence).

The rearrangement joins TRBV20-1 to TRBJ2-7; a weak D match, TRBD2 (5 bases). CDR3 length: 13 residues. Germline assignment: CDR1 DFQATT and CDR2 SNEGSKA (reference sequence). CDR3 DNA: TGCAGCGCGAGGAGCGGAAGTAGGATCGAGCAGTACTTC. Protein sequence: CSARSGSRIEQYF.

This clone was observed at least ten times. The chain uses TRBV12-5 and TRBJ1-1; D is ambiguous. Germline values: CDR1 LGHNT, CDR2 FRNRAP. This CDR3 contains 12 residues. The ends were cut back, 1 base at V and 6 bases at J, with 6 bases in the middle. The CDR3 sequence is CASGLDVSEAFF. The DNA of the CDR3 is TGTGCTAGTGGTTTGGACGTTTCTGAAGCTTTCTTT.

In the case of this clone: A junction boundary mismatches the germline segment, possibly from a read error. The CDR3 DNA is TGTGCCAGCAGCCGGGTCCCAGGGATCTCCCACAATGAGCAGTTCTTC. Its translation: CASSRVPGISHNEQFF. The rearrangement joins TRBV6-1 to TRBJ2-1, with a weak D call TRBD1 (5 bases). The length of the CDR3 is 16 residues. Germline-derived CDR1 and CDR2 are MNHNS and SASEGT.

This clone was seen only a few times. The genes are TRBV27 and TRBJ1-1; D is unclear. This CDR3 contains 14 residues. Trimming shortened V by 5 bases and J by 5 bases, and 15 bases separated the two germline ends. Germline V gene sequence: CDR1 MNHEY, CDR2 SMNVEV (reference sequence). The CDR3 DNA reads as TGTGCCAGCAGTCGCCGACTCGATGTAACTGAAGCTTTCTTT. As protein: CASSRRLDVTEAFF.

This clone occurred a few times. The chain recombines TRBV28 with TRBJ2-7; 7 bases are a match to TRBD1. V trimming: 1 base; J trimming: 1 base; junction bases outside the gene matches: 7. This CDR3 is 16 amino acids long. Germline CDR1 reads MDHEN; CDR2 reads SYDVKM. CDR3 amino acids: CASSLFSGGRSYEQYF. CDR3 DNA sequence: TGTGCCAGCAGTTTATTTTCAGGGGGTCGGTCCTACGAGCAGTACTTC.